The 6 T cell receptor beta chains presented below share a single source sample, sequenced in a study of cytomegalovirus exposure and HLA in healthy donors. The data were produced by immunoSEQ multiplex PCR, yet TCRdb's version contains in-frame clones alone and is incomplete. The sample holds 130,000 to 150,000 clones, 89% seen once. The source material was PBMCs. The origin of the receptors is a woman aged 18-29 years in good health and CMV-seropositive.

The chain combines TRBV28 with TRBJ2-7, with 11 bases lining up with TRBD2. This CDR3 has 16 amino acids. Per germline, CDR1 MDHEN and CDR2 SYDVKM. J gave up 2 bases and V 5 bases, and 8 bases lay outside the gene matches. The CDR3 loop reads CASSRPLAGATYEQYF. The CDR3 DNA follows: TGTGCCAGCAGTCGTCCACTAGCGGGGGCCACCTACGAGCAGTACTTC.

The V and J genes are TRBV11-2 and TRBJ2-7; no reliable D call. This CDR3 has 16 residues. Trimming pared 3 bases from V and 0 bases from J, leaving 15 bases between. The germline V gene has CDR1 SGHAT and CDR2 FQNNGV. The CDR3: CASSLSDTLSSYEQYF. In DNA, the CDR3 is TGTGCCAGCAGCTTGTCCGACACCCTCAGCTCCTACGAGCAGTACTTC.

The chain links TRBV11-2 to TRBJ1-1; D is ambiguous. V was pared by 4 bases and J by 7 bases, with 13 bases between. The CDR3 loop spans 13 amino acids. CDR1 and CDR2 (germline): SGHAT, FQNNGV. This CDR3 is CASSSVRVDEAFF. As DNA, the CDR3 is TGTGCCAGCAGCTCCGTGCGGGTGGATGAAGCTTTCTTT.

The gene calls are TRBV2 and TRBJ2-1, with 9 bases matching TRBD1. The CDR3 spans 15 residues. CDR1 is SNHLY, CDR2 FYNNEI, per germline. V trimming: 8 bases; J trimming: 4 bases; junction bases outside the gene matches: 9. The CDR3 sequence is CASGSGTGRYNEQFF. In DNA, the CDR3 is TGTGCCAGCGGATCCGGGACAGGGAGGTACAATGAGCAGTTCTTC.

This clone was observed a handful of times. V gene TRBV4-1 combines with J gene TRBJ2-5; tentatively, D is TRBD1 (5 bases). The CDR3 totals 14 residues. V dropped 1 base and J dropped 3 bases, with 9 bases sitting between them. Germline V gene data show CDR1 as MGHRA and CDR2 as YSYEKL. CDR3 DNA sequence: TGCGCCAGCAGCCAAGTTCAGGGAAAAGAGACCCAGTACTTC. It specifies CASSQVQGKETQYF.

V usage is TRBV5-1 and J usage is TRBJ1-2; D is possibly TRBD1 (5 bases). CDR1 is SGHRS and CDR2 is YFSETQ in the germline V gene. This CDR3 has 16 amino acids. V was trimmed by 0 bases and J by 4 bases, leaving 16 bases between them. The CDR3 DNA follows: TGCGCCAGCAGCTTGGTGGGGGGTGCCGTAACCTATGGCTACACCTTC. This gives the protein CASSLVGGAVTYGYTF.